The source of this T cell receptor beta chain is a study of cytomegalovirus exposure and HLA in healthy donors. The PCR ran on 60 Vbeta and 13 Jbeta primers. Some clones are missing from TCRdb's copy, which holds only in-frame ones; the method was immunoSEQ multiplex PCR. The table shows 190,000 or so clones, with around four fifths occurring only once. V shed 2 bases and J 10 bases; nucleotides not matched to a gene: 1. Germline CDR1 is LNHNV and CDR2 is YYDKDF (reference sequence). This CDR3 spans 14 amino acids. This chain connects TRBV15 to TRBJ2-1, with 14 nucleotides matching TRBD2. The sequenced material came from PBMCs. This TCR derives from a woman aged 45-60 years in good health and CMV-seropositive. The CDR3 region has the DNA TGTGCCACCAGCAGACGGACTAGCGGGGGGGAGCAGTTCTTC. Its protein product is CATSRRTSGGEQFF.